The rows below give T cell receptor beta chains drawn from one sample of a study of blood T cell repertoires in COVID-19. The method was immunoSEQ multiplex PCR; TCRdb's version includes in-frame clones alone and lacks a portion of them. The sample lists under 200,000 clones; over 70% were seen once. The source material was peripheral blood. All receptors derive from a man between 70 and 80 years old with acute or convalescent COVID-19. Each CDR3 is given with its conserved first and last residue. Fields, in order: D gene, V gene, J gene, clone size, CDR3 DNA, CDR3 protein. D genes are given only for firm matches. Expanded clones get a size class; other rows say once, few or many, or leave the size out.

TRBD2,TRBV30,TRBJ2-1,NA,TGTGCCTGGAGTGTTGGACTAGCGGGCTACAATGAGCAGTTCTTC,CAWSVGLAGYNEQFF
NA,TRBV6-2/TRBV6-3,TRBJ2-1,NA,TGTGCCAGCAGTTCCCCCCACAGGCGCGGCAATGAGCAGTTCTTC,CASSSPHRRGNEQFF
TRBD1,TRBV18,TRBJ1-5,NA,TGTGCCAGCTCACTGAAGGCGGGACAGTTCAATCAGCCCCAGCATTTT,CASSLKAGQFNQPQHF
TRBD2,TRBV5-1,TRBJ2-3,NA,TGCGCCAGCAGCTTGTTCGCGGGAGGCCCCGGGGCAGATACGCAGTATTTT,CASSLFAGGPGADTQYF
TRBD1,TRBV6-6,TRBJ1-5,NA,TGTGCCAGCAGTTACGACAGGGAAGATCAGCCCCAGCATTTT,CASSYDREDQPQHF
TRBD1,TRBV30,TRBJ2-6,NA,TGTGCCTGGAGTCGCCTACAGGGGGACCTGACTTTC,CAWSRLQGDLTF
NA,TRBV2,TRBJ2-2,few,TGTGCCAGCAGTGACCCACCCTGGACTTCGAACACCGGGGAGCTGTTTTTT,CASSDPPWTSNTGELFF
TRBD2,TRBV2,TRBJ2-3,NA,TGTGCCAGCACCCAACTAGCGGGGGCGGGAGATACGCAGTATTTT,CASTQLAGAGDTQYF
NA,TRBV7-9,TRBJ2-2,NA,TGTGCCAGCAGCTTGGGCCAGATGAACACCGGGGAGCTGTTTTTT,CASSLGQMNTGELFF
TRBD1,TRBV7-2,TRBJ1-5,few,TGTGCCAGCAGCTTAATAACAGGGGGCAATCAGCCCCAGCATTTT,CASSLITGGNQPQHF
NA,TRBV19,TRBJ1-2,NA,TGTGCCAGTAGTATAGGAGGGCAGTTTGTCGGCTACACCTTC,CASSIGGQFVGYTF
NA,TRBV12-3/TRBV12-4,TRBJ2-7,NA,TGTGCCAGCAGTTTGACAGGCTCCTACGAGCAGTACTTC,CASSLTGSYEQYF
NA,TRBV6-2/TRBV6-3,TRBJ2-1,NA,TGTGCCAGCAGTTTTCGGGGGGCAGACAATGAGCAGTTCTTC,CASSFRGADNEQFF
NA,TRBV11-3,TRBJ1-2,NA,TGTGCCAGCAGCTTAGCGGGGGGGATGGATGGCTACACCTTC,CASSLAGGMDGYTF
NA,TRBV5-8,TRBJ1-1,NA,TGTGCCAGCAGCTTGGCCCCAGGGCTGAACACTGAAGCTTTCTTT,CASSLAPGLNTEAFF
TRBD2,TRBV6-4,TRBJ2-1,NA,TGTGCCAGCAGTGACCTGGCGGGGGGGTACAATGAGCAGTTCTTC,CASSDLAGGYNEQFF
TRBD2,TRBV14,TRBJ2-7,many,TGTGCCAGCAGCCAAGCCGGGGCGGGAGGGGGCCGGCAGTACTTC,CASSQAGAGGGRQYF
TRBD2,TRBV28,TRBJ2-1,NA,TGTGCCAGCAGTCCGGTGAGTAGCGGGAGAGACGAGCAGTTCTTC,CASSPVSSGRDEQFF
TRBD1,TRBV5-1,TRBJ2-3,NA,TGCGCCAGCAGTTTTGGGACAGGGGGGCCAGATACGCAGTATTTT,CASSFGTGGPDTQYF
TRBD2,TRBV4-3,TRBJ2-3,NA,TGCGCCAGCAGCGGAAGCGGGAGCGGAGATACGCAGTATTTT,CASSGSGSGDTQYF
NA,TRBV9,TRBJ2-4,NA,TGTGCCAGCAGCGTAGGGGAGTCTGAAAACATTCAGTACTTC,CASSVGESENIQYF
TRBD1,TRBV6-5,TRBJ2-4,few,TGTGCCAGCAGTTTGGACAGGTTGGGCAACATTCAGTACTTC,CASSLDRLGNIQYF
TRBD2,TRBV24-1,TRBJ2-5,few,TGTGCCACCAGTGATTTGCGGCTAGCGGGAGACTCATGGGAAGAGACCCAGTACTTC,CATSDLRLAGDSWEETQYF
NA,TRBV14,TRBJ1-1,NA,TGTGCCAGCAGCGATTACAGTACCGAAGCTTTCTTT,CASSDYSTEAFF
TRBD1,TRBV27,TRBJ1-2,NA,TGTGCCAGCAGGACTCAGGGGGATAGCTATGGCTACACCTTC,CASRTQGDSYGYTF
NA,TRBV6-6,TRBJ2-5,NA,TGTGCCAGCACAGCACCCAGGGTTGTAGAGACCCAGTACTTC,CASTAPRVVETQYF
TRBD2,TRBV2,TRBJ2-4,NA,TGTGCCAGCAGATCAGCTAGCGGGGGTGGGTACATTCAGTACTTC,CASRSASGGGYIQYF
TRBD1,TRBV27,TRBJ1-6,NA,TGTGCCAGCAGTTTGGGACAGGTCTTTAATTCACCCCTCCACTTT,CASSLGQVFNSPLHF
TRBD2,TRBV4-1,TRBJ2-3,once,TGCGCCAGCAGCCAAGTTGGGCAGGTGGGAGGGACGCAGTATTTT,CASSQVGQVGGTQYF
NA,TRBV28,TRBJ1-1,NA,TGTGCCAGCAGTCCCATAAGGGAGGCGGCTGAAGCTTTCTTT,CASSPIREAAEAFF
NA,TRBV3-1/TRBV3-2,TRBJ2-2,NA,TGTGCCAGCAGCCAAGGAAGCGGGAACACCGGGGAGCTGTTTTTT,CASSQGSGNTGELFF
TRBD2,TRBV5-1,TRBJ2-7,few,TGCGCCAGCAGCTCGGGACTAGCGGGGGCTAACGCCCCCTACGAGCAGTACTTC,CASSSGLAGANAPYEQYF
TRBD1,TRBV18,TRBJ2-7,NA,TGTGCCAGCTCACCAATCGAGACAGGGGCCTACGAGCAGTACTTC,CASSPIETGAYEQYF
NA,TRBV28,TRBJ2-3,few,TGTGCCAGCAGTTCACTGTGGCGGGATCCAGATACGCAGTATTTT,CASSSLWRDPDTQYF
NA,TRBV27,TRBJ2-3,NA,TGTGCCAGCAGTTTAACCGGGAGAGGGGCAGATACGCAGTATTTT,CASSLTGRGADTQYF
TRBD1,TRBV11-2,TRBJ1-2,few,TGTGCCAGCAGCCCCCTCAGACAGGGCAGCTACACCTTC,CASSPLRQGSYTF
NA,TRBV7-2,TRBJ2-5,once,TGTGCCAGCAGCTTAACAACAGCCCAAGAGACCCAGTACTTC,CASSLTTAQETQYF
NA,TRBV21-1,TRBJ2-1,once,TGTGCCAGCAGCAAAGCGCCGGGGGGCGCTGGGGTTGAGCAGTTCTTC,CASSKAPGGAGVEQFF
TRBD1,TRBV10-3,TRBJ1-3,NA,TGTGCCATCAGTGAGCCGGTCCAGGGGGCTGGAAACACCATATATTTT,CAISEPVQGAGNTIYF
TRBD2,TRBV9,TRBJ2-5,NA,TGTGCCAGCAGCGTAGAAGCGGGGGCGGAATGGGAGACCCAGTACTTC,CASSVEAGAEWETQYF
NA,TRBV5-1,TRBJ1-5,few,TGCGCCAGCAGCAGCGGGACCCCGGATCAGCCCCAGCATTTT,CASSSGTPDQPQHF
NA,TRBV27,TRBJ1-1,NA,TGTGCCAGCTGGGAGGATCCACTTGAAGCTTTCTTT,CASWEDPLEAFF
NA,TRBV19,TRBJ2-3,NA,TGTGCCAGTAGTATGGTTATCGGAGGATACACAGATACGCAGTATTTT,CASSMVIGGYTDTQYF
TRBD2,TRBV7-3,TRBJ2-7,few,TGTGCCAGCAGCTTAAGACTAGCGGGGCCCTACGAGCAGTACTTC,CASSLRLAGPYEQYF
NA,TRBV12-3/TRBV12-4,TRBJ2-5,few,TGTGCCAGCAGTTTCGGGGAGACCCAGTACTTC,CASSFGETQYF
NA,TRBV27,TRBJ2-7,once,TGTGCCAGCAGTTACCTTAACGGGATCTCCTACGAGCAGTACTTC,CASSYLNGISYEQYF
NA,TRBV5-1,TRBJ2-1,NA,TGCGCCAGCAGCTTGGAATGGGGGACATTAAATGAGCAGTTCTTC,CASSLEWGTLNEQFF
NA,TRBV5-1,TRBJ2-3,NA,TGCGCCAGCAGCTTGGATTCCGGGGCGGGGGATACGCAGTATTTT,CASSLDSGAGDTQYF
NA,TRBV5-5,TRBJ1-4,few,TGTGCCAGCAGCCTTACGACAGGTTCTAATGAAAAACTGTTTTTT,CASSLTTGSNEKLFF
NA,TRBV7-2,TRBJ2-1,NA,TGTGCCAGCAGCTTAGCGGCCAGCGGAATCTACAATGAGCAGTTCTTC,CASSLAASGIYNEQFF
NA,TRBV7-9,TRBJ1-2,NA,TGTGCCAGCAGCCCAAACAGTGGGTTTGGTGGCTACACCTTC,CASSPNSGFGGYTF
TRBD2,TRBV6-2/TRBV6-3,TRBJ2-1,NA,TGTGCCAGCAGTCCACCCCCCCAGCGGGGCCCTAATGAGCAGTTCTTC,CASSPPPQRGPNEQFF
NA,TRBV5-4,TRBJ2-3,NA,TGTGCCAGCAGCTTGCAGGGCAGCACAGATACGCAGTATTTT,CASSLQGSTDTQYF
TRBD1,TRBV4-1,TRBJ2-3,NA,TGCGCCAGCAGCCTCGACAGGGCCGATACGCAGTATTTT,CASSLDRADTQYF
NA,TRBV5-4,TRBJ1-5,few,TGTGCCAGCAGCTTGGGCGTGTATCAGCCCCAGCATTTT,CASSLGVYQPQHF
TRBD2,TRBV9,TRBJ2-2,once,TGTGCCAGCAGCTTAGGACTAGCGGCTAACACCGGGGAGCTGTTTTTT,CASSLGLAANTGELFF
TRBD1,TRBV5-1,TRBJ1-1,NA,TGCGCCAGCAGCTCGGACGGGACAGGGAGGTACACTGAAGCTTTCTTT,CASSSDGTGRYTEAFF
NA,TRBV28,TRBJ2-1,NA,TGTGCCAGCACGGAGACGTCCTACAATGAGCAGTTCTTC,CASTETSYNEQFF
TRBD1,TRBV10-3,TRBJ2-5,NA,TGTGCCAGTACCTGGGACAGTACAGCTGAGACCCAGTACTTC,CASTWDSTAETQYF
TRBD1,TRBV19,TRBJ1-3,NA,TGTGCCAGTATTGGAGACAGGGTCGGAAACACCATATATTTT,CASIGDRVGNTIYF